The clone carrying this T cell receptor (beta chain) was detected ten times or more. The data derive from a study of T-cell reconstitution after alpha-beta-depleted transplantation in children. Germline CDR1 and CDR2: SGHTA and FQGNSA. V shed 8 bases and J shed 3 bases, with 20 bases lying between them. The CDR3 length is 15 residues. Preparation of the TCRbeta library used unique molecular identifiers. TCRdb passed the PCR reads through MiXCR, listing each CDR3 protein once. The sample consists of under 300,000 distinct CDR3 sequences, 9.7% of them appearing once. The chain links TRBV7-2 to TRBJ2-7; possibly TRBD2 for D (6 bases). The sequencing here drew on PBMCs from the stem cell graft donor, taken from the stem cell graft. This TCR was sampled from a human donor who donated a stem cell graft to a child with SCID. CDR3 sequence: CASAKRSTSRYEQYF. The CDR3, as DNA: TGTGCCAGCGCCAAAAGGTCGACTAGTCGCTACGAGCAGTACTTC. Combining the CDR3 with reference TRBV7-2 and TRBJ2-7 gives the whole variable domain GAGVSQSPSNKVTEKGKDVELRCDPISGHTALYWYRQSLGQGLEFLIYFQGNSAPDKSGLPSDRFSAERTGGSVSTLTIQRTQQEDSAVYLCASAKRSTSRYEQYFGPGTRLTVT.